The 26 T cell receptor beta chains below all came from one sample that was sequenced in a study of T cell responses to AZD1222 COVID-19 vaccine. Method: immunoSEQ multiplex PCR; TCRdb's copy keeps in-frame clones and lacks some. The sample consists of 120,000 or so clones, 90% of them appearing once. The sample in question was peripheral blood, obtained on day 0 of AZD1222 vaccination. The receptors stem from an adult in good health.

This clone was detected once. The chain employs TRBV6-2 or TRBV6-3 and TRBJ1-6; D ambiguous. Germline V gives CDR1 MNHEY, CDR2 SVGEGT. Trimming stripped 2 bases from V and 14 bases from J, with 13 bases between. The CDR3 extends over 13 amino acids. The CDR3 DNA is TGTGCCAGCAGTTACCCAACAAATTCGGCCCTCCACTTT. Translating gives CASSYPTNSALHF.

J is TRBJ1-4 and V is TRBV5-6, with D possibly matching TRBD1 (6 bases). The CDR3 runs to 15 residues. Per the germline V gene, CDR1 is SGHDT and CDR2 is YYEEEE. Trimming took off 0 bases at V and 7 bases at J, with 13 bases between the two ends. The CDR3 sequence is CASSLGRGAGEKLFF. The CDR3 nucleotides are TGTGCCAGCAGCTTGGGTCGGGGGGCAGGTGAAAAACTGTTTTTT. Based on the CDR3 plus reference TRBV5-6 and TRBJ1-4, the full variable domain is DAGVTQSPTHLIKTRGQQVTLRCSPKSGHDTVSWYQQALGQGPQFIFQYYEEEERQRGNFPDRFSGHQFPNYSSELNVNALLLGDSALYLCASSLGRGAGEKLFFGSGTQLSVL.

The CDR3 region is CASSPQGNTEAFF. DNA for the CDR3: TGTGCCAGCAGTCCTCAGGGAAACACTGAAGCTTTCTTT. The chain uses TRBV12-3 or TRBV12-4 and TRBJ1-1; D might be TRBD1 (5 bases). The CDR3 spans 13 residues. With 5 bases removed from V and 2 bases from J, the gap between germline ends came to 9 bases.

The chain combines TRBV18 with TRBJ2-1; D is possibly TRBD2 (5 bases). Germline V CDR1 and CDR2: KGHSH, LQKENI. CDR3 length: 12 residues. The V end lost 2 bases, the J end lost 14 bases, and 13 bases lay between the germline ends. In DNA, the CDR3 is TGTGCCAGCTCACCAAGGACGGAGGCAAAGTTCTTC. It yields the protein CASSPRTEAKFF. The variable domain in full, with the rest retrieved from reference TRBV18 and TRBJ2-1, is NAGVMQNPRHLVRRRGQEARLRCSPMKGHSHVYWYRQLPEEGLKFMVYLQKENIIDESGMPKERFSAEFPKEGPSILRIQQVVRGDSAAYFCASSPRTEAKFFGPGTRLTVL.

This rearrangement joins TRBV28 to TRBJ1-5, with D possibly being TRBD1 (5 bases). Germline V lookup: CDR1 MDHEN, CDR2 SYDVKM. V lost 2 bases and J 1 base, leaving 9 bases between the germline ends. There are 15 residues in the CDR3. CDR3 DNA sequence: TGTGCCAGCAGTTTAGACAGTTTGAGCAATCAGCCCCAGCATTTT. Its protein product is CASSLDSLSNQPQHF. The whole variable domain, filled in from reference TRBV28 and TRBJ1-5, reads DVKVTQSSRYLVKRTGEKVFLECVQDMDHENMFWYRQDPGLGLRLIYFSYDVKMKEKGDIPEGYSVSREKKERFSLILESASTNQTSMYLCASSLDSLSNQPQHFGDGTRLSIL.

V and J are TRBV7-2 and TRBJ2-5; 8 bases line up with TRBD2. This CDR3 is built from 16 residues. CDR1 is SGHTA and CDR2 is FQGNSA in the germline V gene. J was trimmed by 1 base and V by 2 bases; bases with no gene match: 6. The CDR3 spells CASSLRMSGGQETQYF. In nucleotides, the CDR3 is TGTGCCAGCAGCTTACGAATGAGCGGGGGCCAAGAGACCCAGTACTTC.

The genes are TRBV6-1 and TRBJ1-1, with D possibly being TRBD1 (5 bases). The CDR3 spans 13 residues. V was clipped by 1 base and J by 10 bases, with 13 bases between them. Germline-derived CDR1 and CDR2 are MNHNS and SASEGT. Written as DNA, the CDR3 is TGTGCCAGCAGTGAAGGAGGGGCGGCCGCAGCTTTCTTT. This encodes CASSEGGAAAAFF.

The rearrangement joins TRBV7-6 to TRBJ2-7, with D maybe TRBD2 (6 bases). The germline gives CDR1 SGHVS, CDR2 FNYEAQ. The ends were cut back, 0 bases at V and 0 bases at J, with 12 bases in the middle. This CDR3 comprises 16 residues. Here the CDR3 DNA reads TGTGCCAGCAGCTTAGCGGCGGGGCGAACCTCCTACGAGCAGTACTTC. Translated: CASSLAAGRTSYEQYF.

In the case of this clone: Compared with germline, one end of the junction differs, possibly owing to a read error. The V gene is TRBV5-4, the J gene TRBJ2-1, with 14 bases lining up with TRBD2. CDR1 is SGHNT and CDR2 is YYREEE in the germline V gene (reference sequence). CDR3 length equals 18 residues. CDR3 amino acids: CASSRGLAGDSSYNEQFF. The CDR3 DNA sequence: TGTGCTAGCAGCCGGGGACTAGCGGGGGATAGCTCCTACAATGAGCAGTTCTTC.

CDR3 loop: CASSIPGIETQYF. The CDR3 DNA reads TGTGCCAGCAGTATTCCGGGGATAGAGACCCAGTACTTC. The gene calls are TRBV6-6 and TRBJ2-5; maybe TRBD2 (5 bases). The length of the CDR3 is 13 residues. Trimming took off 5 bases at V and 4 bases at J, with 11 bases between the two ends. Per germline, CDR1 MNHNY and CDR2 SVGAGI (reference sequence).

The V call is TRBV28, the J call TRBJ2-3; D is unresolved. Germline V CDR1 and CDR2: MDHEN, SYDVKM. This CDR3 contains 13 residues. V lost 6 bases and J 8 bases, leaving 15 bases between the germline ends. The DNA of the CDR3 is TGTGCCAGCAGCCCTACACAGATAGGTACGCAGTATTTT. Translated, it gives CASSPTQIGTQYF.

The chain combines TRBV6-5 with TRBJ2-7; D call uncertain. This CDR3 spans 11 amino acids. The V and J ends lost 6 bases and 6 bases respectively, with 9 bases between them. From germline, CDR1 is MNHEY and CDR2 SVGAGI. CDR3 residues: CASSTVPEQYF. The CDR3 bases are TGTGCCAGCAGCACGGTACCCGAGCAGTACTTC.

This rearrangement joins TRBV28 to TRBJ1-5; unclear D gene. Looked up from germline, CDR1 is MDHEN and CDR2 is SYDVKM. The CDR3 runs to 14 residues. Trimming cost V 5 bases and J 6 bases, with 14 bases left between them. The CDR3 region is CASSPSGFGQPQHF. CDR3 DNA sequence: TGTGCCAGCAGTCCCTCGGGGTTTGGTCAGCCCCAGCATTTT.

The rearrangement joins TRBV5-1 to TRBJ1-2; unclear D gene. Trimming took 2 bases from V and 8 from J, leaving 13 bases between them. The CDR3 spans 13 residues. Germline V gene lookup returns CDR1 SGHRS and CDR2 YFSETQ. The CDR3 DNA reads TGCGCCAGCAGCTTAAGGAAAGAAGGAGGCTACACCTTC. Translated: CASSLRKEGGYTF.

The J gene is TRBJ2-7, the V gene TRBV6-5; D perhaps matches TRBD2 (5 bases). The CDR3 has 12 residues. V was shortened by 6 bases and J by 5 bases, with 11 bases between the two germline ends. Germline V gene data show CDR1 as MNHEY and CDR2 as SVGAGI. CDR3 coding DNA: TGTGCCAGCAGGAATCACGGGAACGAGCAGTACTTC. It is translated as CASRNHGNEQYF.

This clone was detected a few times. This chain links TRBV27 with TRBJ2-7, with TRBD2 matching 9 bases. The CDR3 length is 17 residues. Germline assignment: CDR1 MNHEY and CDR2 SMNVEV (reference sequence). Trimming cost V 3 bases and J 5 bases; bases outside gene matches: 14. CDR3 amino acids: CASSFRLAAIGGNEQYF. CDR3 in DNA: TGTGCCAGCAGTTTTAGACTAGCGGCCATTGGTGGGAACGAGCAGTACTTC.

The chain combines TRBV2 with TRBJ2-1; TRBD2 is a possible D gene (5 bases). The V gene's germline CDR1 is SNHLY and CDR2 FYNNEI. With 7 bases removed from V and 7 bases from J, the gap between germline ends came to 5 bases. The length of the CDR3 is 10 residues. As DNA, the CDR3 is TGTGCCAGCACGGGGAATGAGCAGTTCTTC. Translating it yields CASTGNEQFF.

The chain recombines TRBV19 with TRBJ1-3; D is ambiguous. The CDR3 runs to 15 residues. Germline CDR1 reads LNHDA; CDR2 reads SQIVND (reference sequence). With 3 bases removed from V and 1 base from J, the gap between germline ends came to 10 bases. The CDR3 protein is CASSIRRDSGNTIYF. CDR3 nucleotide sequence: TGTGCCAGTAGTATTAGACGAGATTCTGGAAACACCATATATTTT.

The chain carries TRBV12-3 or TRBV12-4 and TRBJ1-1, with 8 bases that match TRBD1. The CDR3 spans 12 residues. The J segment lost 11 bases and the V segment lost 5 bases, leaving 7 bases of the junction unmatched. The CDR3 loop reads CASSLHTGGAFF. The CDR3 DNA reads TGTGCCAGCAGTCTCCATACAGGGGGGGCTTTCTTT.

The gene calls are TRBV11-2 and TRBJ1-2; D gene uncertain. Trimming took 4 bases from V and 5 from J, leaving 23 bases between them. The CDR3 covers 17 residues. Germline CDR1 reads SGHAT; CDR2 reads FQNNGV. CDR3 nucleotides: TGTGCCAGCAGCTCTTGGGATGCGTCAAACGGGAAATATGGCTACACCTTC. Encoded protein: CASSSWDASNGKYGYTF.

The J gene is TRBJ1-5, the V gene TRBV6-5; possibly TRBD1 for D (6 bases). The V end lost 7 bases, the J end lost 3 bases, and 13 bases lay between the germline ends. The germline V gene encodes CDR1 MNHEY and CDR2 SVGAGI. The CDR3 length is 14 residues. Written as DNA, the CDR3 is TGTGCCAGCATCGACACAGGGTTCAATCAGCCCCAGCATTTT. Encoded protein: CASIDTGFNQPQHF.

This chain links TRBV7-8 with TRBJ2-4, with D possibly being TRBD2 (6 bases). Germline assignment: CDR1 SGHVS and CDR2 FQNEAQ. The CDR3 is 20 residues long. The V end was cut by 5 bases, the J end by 0 bases, with 26 bases between. The CDR3 loop reads CASSPSGVSGTNLAKNIQYF. Written as DNA, the CDR3 is TGTGCCAGCAGCCCCTCCGGGGTTAGCGGAACCAATTTAGCCAAAAACATTCAGTACTTC.

V usage is TRBV28 and J usage is TRBJ1-1; no firm D call. This CDR3 comprises 11 residues. V was clipped by 7 bases and J by 0 bases, with 3 bases between them. Germline CDR1 is MDHEN and CDR2 is SYDVKM. The CDR3 DNA follows: TGTGCCAGCACGATGAACACTGAAGCTTTCTTT. Its protein product is CASTMNTEAFF.

The V call is TRBV5-6, the J call TRBJ1-2, with a possible D match to TRBD1 (5 bases). V was pared by 4 bases and J by 2 bases, with 15 bases between. CDR1 is SGHDT and CDR2 is YYEEEE in the germline V gene. The CDR3 runs 15 residues. In DNA, the CDR3 is TGTGCCAGCAGCCTCGGCGTAGGGGCGAACTATGGCTACACCTTC. Translation gives CASSLGVGANYGYTF.

The chain joins TRBV6-6 to TRBJ1-6, with D perhaps matching TRBD1 (5 bases). This CDR3 spans 12 amino acids. Germline values: CDR1 MNHNY, CDR2 SVGAGI (reference sequence). The germline V and J ends were trimmed by 7 bases and 11 bases, with 12 bases remaining between them. CDR3 nucleotides: TGTGCCAGCACCCCGGAGGGGACACCCCTCCACTTT. Translation gives CASTPEGTPLHF.

The chain links TRBV24-1 to TRBJ2-7, with D possibly being TRBD2 (6 bases). The germline V gene encodes CDR1 KGHDR and CDR2 SFDVKD. The CDR3 totals 16 residues. Trimming took 2 bases from V and 1 from J, leaving 14 bases between them. CDR3 coding DNA: TGTGCCACCAGTGATTCTAGCGCCGCCTCTTCCTACGAGCAGTACTTC. Protein: CATSDSSAASSYEQYF.